The 9 T cell receptor beta chains listed next were all sequenced from one sample in a study of early T cells in non-severe SARS-CoV-2 infection. In TCRdb, the 5' RACE reads were re-called with MiXCR into one record per CDR3 protein. The sample comprises tens of thousands of distinct CDR3 sequences, under 15% of which are singletons, and roughly 8% rests with the top ten. The sample was whole blood. These TCRs come from an adult who was a healthcare worker with PCR-confirmed SARS-CoV-2 infection or an uninfected control (not recorded which).

DNA of the CDR3: TGTGCCAGCAGAAAGACTAGTACCTACGAGCAGTACTTC. It yields the protein CASRKTSTYEQYF. The V call is TRBV12-3 or TRBV12-4, the J call TRBJ2-7; D possibly corresponds to TRBD2 (6 bases). The CDR3 covers 13 residues. V was cut by 6 bases and J by 2 bases, with 11 bases left in between.

The chain employs TRBV9 and TRBJ2-3, with 7 bases fitting TRBD2. The CDR3 spans 15 residues. Per germline, CDR1 SGDLS and CDR2 YYNGEE. The V segment lost 0 bases and the J segment 5 bases; nucleotides outside the gene matches: 6. The CDR3 is CASSVVEVAGDTQYF. The CDR3 nucleotides are TGTGCCAGCAGCGTAGTAGAAGTAGCGGGAGATACGCAGTATTTT.

This clonotype appeared a few times. The chain couples TRBV4-3 to TRBJ2-3, with 11 bases identical to TRBD2. V trimming: 0 bases; J trimming: 3 bases; junction bases outside the gene matches: 8. The length of the CDR3 is 18 residues. CDR1 is LGHNA and CDR2 is YSLEER in the germline V gene. As DNA, the CDR3 is TGCGCCAGCAGCCAAGATCTAGCGGGAGGTTTGTTGACAGATACGCAGTATTTT. Translated: CASSQDLAGGLLTDTQYF.

The genes are TRBV29-1 and TRBJ2-1; the match to TRBD2 covers 12 bases. The CDR3 length is 13 residues. V lost 7 bases and J lost 10; bases outside the gene matches: 8. The germline V gene has CDR1 SQVTM and CDR2 ANQGSEA. The CDR3 loop reads CSARTSGAQEQFF. The DNA of the CDR3 is TGCAGCGCCCGGACTAGCGGGGCCCAGGAGCAGTTCTTC.

This chain connects TRBV2 to TRBJ2-7; the D gene is possibly TRBD2 (6 bases). Germline lookup yields CDR1 SNHLY and CDR2 FYNNEI. V shed 8 bases and J shed 0 bases, with 11 bases lying between them. The CDR3 runs 13 residues. CDR3 amino acids: CASRGRSSYEQYF. The CDR3 nucleotides are TGTGCCAGCCGGGGGAGGAGCTCCTACGAGCAGTACTTC.

This clonotype showed up just a few times. V is TRBV29-1 and J is TRBJ1-2; D possibly corresponds to TRBD1 (6 bases). Germline V gene data show CDR1 as SQVTM and CDR2 as ANQGSEA. The CDR3 covers 14 residues. V was shortened by 4 bases and J by 8 bases, with 20 bases between the two germline ends. CDR3 nucleotide sequence: TGCAGCGTTGTACCTCCGGGGGCCAGGAGCGGCTACACCTTC. It yields the protein CSVVPPGARSGYTF. Full variable domain (remainder filled in from reference TRBV29-1 and TRBJ1-2): SAVISQKPSRDICQRGTSLTIQCQVDSQVTMMFWYRQQPGQSLTLIATANQGSEATYESGFVIDKFPISRPNLTFSTLTVSNMSPEDSSIYLCSVVPPGARSGYTFGSGTRLTVV.

This clonotype was recorded many times. Compared with germline, one end of the junction differs, possibly owing to a read error. This chain uses TRBV11-2 with TRBJ2-1; no reliable D call. The CDR3 length is 13 residues. Germline-derived CDR1 and CDR2 are SGHAT and FQNNGV. CDR3 sequence (DNA): TGTGCCAGCAGCTTCAGAAGTGGGGTAGGGTTTATCTTC. Translated, it gives CASSFRSGVGFIF.

This clonotype was observed a few times. J is TRBJ2-3 and V is TRBV7-3, with D unclear. The germline gives CDR1 SGHTA, CDR2 FQGTGA. There are 14 residues in the CDR3. V was cut by 3 bases and J by 2 bases, with 9 bases left in between. This CDR3 is CASSFIGNTDTQYF. Written as DNA, the CDR3 is TGTGCCAGCAGCTTTATCGGAAACACAGATACGCAGTATTTT. Together with reference TRBV7-3 and TRBJ2-3, the CDR3 gives the full variable domain: GAGVSQTPSNKVTEKGKYVELRCDPISGHTALYWYRQSLGQGPEFLIYFQGTGAADDSGLPNDRFFAVRPEGSVSTLKIQRTERGDSAVYLCASSFIGNTDTQYFGPGTRLTVL.

This clonotype showed up just a few times. The V gene is TRBV4-2, the J gene TRBJ2-7, with a tentative D call TRBD2 (6 bases). Per germline, CDR1 LGHNA and CDR2 YNFKEQ. This CDR3 is 14 amino acids long. Deletions cut 3 bases from V and 4 bases from J, with 13 bases between. The CDR3 loop reads CASSQMASEYEQYF. CDR3 sequence (DNA): TGTGCCAGCAGCCAGATGGCTAGCGAATACGAGCAGTACTTC.